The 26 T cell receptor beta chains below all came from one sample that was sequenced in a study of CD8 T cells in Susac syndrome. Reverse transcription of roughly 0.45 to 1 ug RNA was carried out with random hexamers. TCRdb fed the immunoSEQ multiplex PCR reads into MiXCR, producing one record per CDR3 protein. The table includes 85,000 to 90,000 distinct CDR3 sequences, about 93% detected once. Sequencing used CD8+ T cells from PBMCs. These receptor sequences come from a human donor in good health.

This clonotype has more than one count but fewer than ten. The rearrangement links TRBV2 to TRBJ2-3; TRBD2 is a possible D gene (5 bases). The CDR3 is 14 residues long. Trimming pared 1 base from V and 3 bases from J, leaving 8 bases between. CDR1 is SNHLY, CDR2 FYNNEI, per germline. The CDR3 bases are TGTGCCAGCAGTGAAGTTCGGGGAACAGATACGCAGTATTTT. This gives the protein CASSEVRGTDTQYF.

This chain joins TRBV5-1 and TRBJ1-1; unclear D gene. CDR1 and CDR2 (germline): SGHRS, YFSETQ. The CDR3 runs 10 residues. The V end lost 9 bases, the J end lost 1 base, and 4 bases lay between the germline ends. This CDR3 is CAIPNTEAFF. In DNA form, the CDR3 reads TGCGCCATCCCGAACACTGAAGCTTTCTTT.

The CDR3 is CASSYQGRRNTEAFF. CDR3 DNA sequence: TGTGCCAGCAGCTACCAGGGGCGCCGGAACACTGAAGCTTTCTTT. The gene calls are TRBV7-9 and TRBJ1-1; the D gene is possibly TRBD1 (6 bases). This CDR3 contains 15 residues. Germline CDR1 and CDR2: SEHNR and FQNEAQ (reference sequence). V was pared by 4 bases and J by 1 base, with 13 bases between. The entire variable domain, with the rest obtained from reference TRBV7-9 and TRBJ1-1, is as follows: DTGVSQNPRHKITKRGQNVTFRCDPISEHNRLYWYRQTLGQGPEFLTYFQNEAQLEKSRLLSDRFSAERPKGSFSTLEIQRTEQGDSAMYLCASSYQGRRNTEAFFGQGTRLTVV.

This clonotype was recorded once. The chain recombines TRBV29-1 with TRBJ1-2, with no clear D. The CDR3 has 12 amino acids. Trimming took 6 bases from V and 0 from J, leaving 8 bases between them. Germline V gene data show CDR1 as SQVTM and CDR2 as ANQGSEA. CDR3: CSVRRSNYGYTF. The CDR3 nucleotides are TGCAGCGTCAGGCGATCTAACTATGGCTACACCTTC. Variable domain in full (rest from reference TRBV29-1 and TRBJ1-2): SAVISQKPSRDICQRGTSLTIQCQVDSQVTMMFWYRQQPGQSLTLIATANQGSEATYESGFVIDKFPISRPNLTFSTLTVSNMSPEDSSIYLCSVRRSNYGYTFGSGTRLTVV.

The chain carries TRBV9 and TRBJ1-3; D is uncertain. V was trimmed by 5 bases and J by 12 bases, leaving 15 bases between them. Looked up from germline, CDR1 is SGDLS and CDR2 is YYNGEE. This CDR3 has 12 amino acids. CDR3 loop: CASSDDRRIIYF. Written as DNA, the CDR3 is TGTGCCAGCAGTGATGACCGTAGGATCATATATTTT.

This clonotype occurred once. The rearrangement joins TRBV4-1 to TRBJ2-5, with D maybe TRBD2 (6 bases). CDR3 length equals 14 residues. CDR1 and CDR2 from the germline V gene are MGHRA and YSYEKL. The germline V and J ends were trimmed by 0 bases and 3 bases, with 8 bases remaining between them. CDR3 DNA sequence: TGCGCCAGCAGCCAAGATCCGGGGGAAGAGACCCAGTACTTC. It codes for CASSQDPGEETQYF.

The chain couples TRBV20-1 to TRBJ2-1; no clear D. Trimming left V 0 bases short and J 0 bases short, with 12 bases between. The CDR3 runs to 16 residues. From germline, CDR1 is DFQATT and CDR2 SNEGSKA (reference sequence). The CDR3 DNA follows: TGCAGTGCTAGAGACGACCGATCCCCCTCCTACAATGAGCAGTTCTTC. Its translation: CSARDDRSPSYNEQFF.

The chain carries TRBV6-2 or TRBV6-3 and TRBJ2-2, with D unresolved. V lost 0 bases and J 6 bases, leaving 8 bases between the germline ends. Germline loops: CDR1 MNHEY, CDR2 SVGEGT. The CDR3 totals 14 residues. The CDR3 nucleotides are TGTGCCAGCAGTTACTCGAGAGACGCCGGGGAGCTGTTTTTT. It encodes CASSYSRDAGELFF.

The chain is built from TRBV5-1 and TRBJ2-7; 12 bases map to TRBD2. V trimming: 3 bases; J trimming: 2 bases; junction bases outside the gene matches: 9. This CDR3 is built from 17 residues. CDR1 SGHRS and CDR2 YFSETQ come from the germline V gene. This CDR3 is CASSWGLSSGGAYEQYF. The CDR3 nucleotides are TGCGCCAGCAGCTGGGGACTGTCTAGCGGGGGGGCCTACGAGCAGTACTTC.

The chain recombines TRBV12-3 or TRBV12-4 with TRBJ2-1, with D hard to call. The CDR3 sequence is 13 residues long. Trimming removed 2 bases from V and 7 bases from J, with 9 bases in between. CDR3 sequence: CASSLSGVNEQFF. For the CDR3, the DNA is TGTGCCAGCAGTTTAAGTGGGGTGAATGAGCAGTTCTTC.

The CDR3 DNA sequence: TGCAGCGTCGCGGGACTAGCGGGGGTAAGCTCCTACAATGAGCAGTTCTTC. Translating gives CSVAGLAGVSSYNEQFF. The J gene is TRBJ2-1, the V gene TRBV29-1; 14 bases are a match to TRBD2. V was clipped by 6 bases and J by 0 bases; unmatched bases: 7. The CDR3 length is 17 residues. Looked up from germline, CDR1 is SQVTM and CDR2 is ANQGSEA.

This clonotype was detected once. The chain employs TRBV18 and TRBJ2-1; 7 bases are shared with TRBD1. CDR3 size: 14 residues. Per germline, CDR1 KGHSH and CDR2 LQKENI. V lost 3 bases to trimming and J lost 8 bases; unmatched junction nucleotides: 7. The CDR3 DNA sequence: TGTGCCAGCTCACCGGAGAGGGGGCGGTATGAGCAGTTCTTC. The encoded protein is CASSPERGRYEQFF.

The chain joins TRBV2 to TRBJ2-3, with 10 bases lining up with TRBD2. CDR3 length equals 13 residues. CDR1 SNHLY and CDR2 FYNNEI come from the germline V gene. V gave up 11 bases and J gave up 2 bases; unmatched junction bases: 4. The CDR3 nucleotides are TGTGCCGGTAGCGGGGGGTTCACAGATACGCAGTATTTT. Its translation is CAGSGGFTDTQYF.

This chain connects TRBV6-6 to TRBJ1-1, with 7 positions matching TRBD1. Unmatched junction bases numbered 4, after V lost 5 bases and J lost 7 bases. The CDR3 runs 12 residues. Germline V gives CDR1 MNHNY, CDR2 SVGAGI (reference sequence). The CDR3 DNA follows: TGTGCCAGCAGTACCGACAGGGTTGAAGCTTTCTTT. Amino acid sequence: CASSTDRVEAFF.

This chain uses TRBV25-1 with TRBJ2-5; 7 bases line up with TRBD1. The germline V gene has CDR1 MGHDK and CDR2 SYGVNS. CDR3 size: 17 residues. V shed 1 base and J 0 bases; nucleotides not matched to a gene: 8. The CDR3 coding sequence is TGTGCCAGCAGTGAATGGTATCCAGGGGGATACCAAGAGACCCAGTACTTC. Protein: CASSEWYPGGYQETQYF.

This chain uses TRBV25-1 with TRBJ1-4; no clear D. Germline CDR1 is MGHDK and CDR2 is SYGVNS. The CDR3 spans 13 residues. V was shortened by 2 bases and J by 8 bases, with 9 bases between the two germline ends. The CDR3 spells CASSEVDGEKLFF. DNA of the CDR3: TGTGCCAGCAGTGAAGTTGACGGAGAAAAACTGTTTTTT.

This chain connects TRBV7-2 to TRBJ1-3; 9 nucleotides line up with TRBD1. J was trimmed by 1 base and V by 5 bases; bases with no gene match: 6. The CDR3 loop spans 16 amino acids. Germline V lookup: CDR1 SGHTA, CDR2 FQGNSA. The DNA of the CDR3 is TGTGCCAGCAGCCGGGACAGGGAAGGGTCTGGAAACACCATATATTTT. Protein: CASSRDREGSGNTIYF. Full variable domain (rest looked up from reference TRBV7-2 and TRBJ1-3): GAGVSQSPSNKVTEKGKDVELRCDPISGHTALYWYRQSLGQGLEFLIYFQGNSAPDKSGLPSDRFSAERTGGSVSTLTIQRTQQEDSAVYLCASSRDREGSGNTIYFGEGSWLTVV.

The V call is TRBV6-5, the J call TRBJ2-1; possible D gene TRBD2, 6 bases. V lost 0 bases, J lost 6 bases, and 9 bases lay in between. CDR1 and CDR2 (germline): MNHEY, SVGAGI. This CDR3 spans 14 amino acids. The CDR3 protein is CASSYSGLPNEQFF. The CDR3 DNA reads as TGTGCCAGCAGTTACTCGGGACTCCCCAATGAGCAGTTCTTC.

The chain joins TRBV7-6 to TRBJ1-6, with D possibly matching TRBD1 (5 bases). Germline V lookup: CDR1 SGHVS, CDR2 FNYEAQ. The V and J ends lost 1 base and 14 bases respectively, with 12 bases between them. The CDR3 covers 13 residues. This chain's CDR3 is CASSLEDTSTLHF. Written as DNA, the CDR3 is TGTGCCAGCAGCTTAGAGGACACCTCCACCCTCCACTTT.

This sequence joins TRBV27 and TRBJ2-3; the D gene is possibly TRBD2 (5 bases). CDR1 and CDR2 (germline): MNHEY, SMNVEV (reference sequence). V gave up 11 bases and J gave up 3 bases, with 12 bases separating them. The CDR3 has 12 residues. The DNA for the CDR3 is TGTGCCGTCGGCAGGAGGACAGATACGCAGTATTTT. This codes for CAVGRRTDTQYF.

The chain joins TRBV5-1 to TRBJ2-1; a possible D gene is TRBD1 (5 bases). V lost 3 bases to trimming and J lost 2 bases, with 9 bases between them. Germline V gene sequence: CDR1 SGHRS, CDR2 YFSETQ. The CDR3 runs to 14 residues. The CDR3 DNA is TGCGCCAGCAGCTGGGGCAGCGCCTACAATGAGCAGTTCTTC. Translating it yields CASSWGSAYNEQFF.

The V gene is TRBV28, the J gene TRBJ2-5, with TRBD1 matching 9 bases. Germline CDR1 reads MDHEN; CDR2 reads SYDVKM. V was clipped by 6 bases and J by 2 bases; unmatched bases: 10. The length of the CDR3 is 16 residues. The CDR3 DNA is TGTGCCAGCAGCTCAACAGGGGGCATTTTACAAGAGACCCAGTACTTC. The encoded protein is CASSSTGGILQETQYF.

CDR3 sequence: CASSPDTRRGTYEQYF. The CDR3, as DNA: TGCGCCAGCAGCCCGGATACAAGAAGGGGAACCTACGAGCAGTACTTC. The chain carries TRBV4-1 and TRBJ2-7, with D perhaps TRBD1 (5 bases). The V gene's germline CDR1 is MGHRA and CDR2 YSYEKL. Trimming cost V 4 bases and J 2 bases, with 18 bases left between them. The CDR3 has 16 residues.

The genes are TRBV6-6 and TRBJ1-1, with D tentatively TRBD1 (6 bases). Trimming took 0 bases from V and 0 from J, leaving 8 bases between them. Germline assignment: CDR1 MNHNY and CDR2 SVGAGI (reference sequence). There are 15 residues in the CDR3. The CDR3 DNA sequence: TGTGCCAGCAGTTACTCAACAGGGCTGAACACTGAAGCTTTCTTT. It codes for CASSYSTGLNTEAFF.

CDR3 bases: TGTGCCAGCAGCTTTGAGCAGGGACGGGACACTGAAGCTTTCTTT. It encodes CASSFEQGRDTEAFF. The V call is TRBV7-9, the J call TRBJ1-1; TRBD1 might be the D (5 bases). With 3 bases removed from V and 3 bases from J, the gap between germline ends came to 14 bases. This CDR3 has 15 residues. Germline CDR1 reads SEHNR; CDR2 reads FQNEAQ (reference sequence).

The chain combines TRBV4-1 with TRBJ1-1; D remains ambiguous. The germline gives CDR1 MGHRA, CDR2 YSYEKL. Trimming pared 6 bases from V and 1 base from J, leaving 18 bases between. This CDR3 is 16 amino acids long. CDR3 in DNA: TGCGCCAGCAGAGACTCTTCCGGCTGGGGGAACACTGAAGCTTTCTTT. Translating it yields CASRDSSGWGNTEAFF.